This TCR beta chain appears in the sequencing data of a study of T cells in Graves' hyperthyroidism and ophthalmopathy. Amplification of TCR beta CDR3 regions was performed using RNA transcripts as template. TCR CDR3 underwent first-round RT-PCR with the HTBI primer set. TCRdb re-called the multiplex PCR reads with MiXCR, one entry per CDR3 protein. The sample lists roughly 360,000 distinct CDR3 sequences, about 13% seen once, with less than 25% in the top ten. The CDR3 loop spans 13 amino acids. Germline-derived CDR1 and CDR2 are SGHTA and FQGTGA. Trimming cost V 5 bases and J 6 bases, with 10 bases left between them.

The genes are TRBV7-3 and TRBJ2-2; the D gene is possibly TRBD2 (6 bases). The clonotype originates from a man aged 25 to 40 with Graves' hyperthyroidism that later progressed to Graves' ophthalmopathy. The sample comprised blood. The CDR3 region has the DNA TGTGCCAGCAGCCCTCTAGCGTCCGGGGAGCTGTTTTTT. It codes for CASSPLASGELFF.